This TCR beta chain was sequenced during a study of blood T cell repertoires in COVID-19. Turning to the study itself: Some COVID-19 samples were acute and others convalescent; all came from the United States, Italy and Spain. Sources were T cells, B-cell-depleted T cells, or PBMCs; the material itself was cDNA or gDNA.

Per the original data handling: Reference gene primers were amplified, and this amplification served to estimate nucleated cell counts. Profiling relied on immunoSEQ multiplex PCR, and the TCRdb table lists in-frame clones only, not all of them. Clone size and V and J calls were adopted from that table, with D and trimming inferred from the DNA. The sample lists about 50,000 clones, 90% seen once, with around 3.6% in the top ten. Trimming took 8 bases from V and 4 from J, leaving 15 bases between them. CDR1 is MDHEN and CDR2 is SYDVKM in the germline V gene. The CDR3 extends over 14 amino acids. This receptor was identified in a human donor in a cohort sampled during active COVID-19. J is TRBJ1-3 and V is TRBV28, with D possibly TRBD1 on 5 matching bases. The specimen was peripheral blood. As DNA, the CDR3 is TGTGCCAGCGTAACGGGGGGAGCCGGAAACACCATATATTTT. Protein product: CASVTGGAGNTIYF.